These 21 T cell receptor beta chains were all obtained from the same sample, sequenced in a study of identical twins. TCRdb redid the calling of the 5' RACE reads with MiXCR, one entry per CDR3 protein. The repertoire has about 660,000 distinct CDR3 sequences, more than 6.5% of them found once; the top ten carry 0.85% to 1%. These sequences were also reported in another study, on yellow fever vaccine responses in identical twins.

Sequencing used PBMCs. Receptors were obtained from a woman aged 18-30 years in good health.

The CDR3 loop is CASSPDTPGTSAYEQYF. Here the CDR3 DNA reads TGTGCCAGCTCACCCGACACTCCCGGGACTAGTGCTTACGAGCAGTACTTC. The rearrangement joins TRBV18 to TRBJ2-7, with 8 bases identical to TRBD2. V lost 3 bases, J lost 4 bases, and 14 bases stayed unmatched. Germline CDR1 reads KGHSH; CDR2 reads LQKENI. This CDR3 has 17 residues.

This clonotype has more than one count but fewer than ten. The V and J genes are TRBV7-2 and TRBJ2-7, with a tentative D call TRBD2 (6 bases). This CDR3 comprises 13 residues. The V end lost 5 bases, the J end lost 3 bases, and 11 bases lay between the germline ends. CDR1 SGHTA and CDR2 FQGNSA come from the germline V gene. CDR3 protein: CASSGGFDYEQYF. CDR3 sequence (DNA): TGTGCCAGCAGCGGAGGGTTCGACTACGAGCAGTACTTC.

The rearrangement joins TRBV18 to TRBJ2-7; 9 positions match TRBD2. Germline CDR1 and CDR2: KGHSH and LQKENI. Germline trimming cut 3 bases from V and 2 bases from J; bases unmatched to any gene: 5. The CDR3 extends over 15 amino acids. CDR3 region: CASSPFAGGTYEQYF. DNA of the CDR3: TGTGCCAGCTCACCTTTTGCGGGAGGGACCTACGAGCAGTACTTC.

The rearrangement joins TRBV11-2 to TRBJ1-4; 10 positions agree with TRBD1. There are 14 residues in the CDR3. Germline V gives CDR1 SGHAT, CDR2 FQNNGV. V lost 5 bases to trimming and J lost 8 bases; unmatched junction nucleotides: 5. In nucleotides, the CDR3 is TGTGCCAGCAGCATCCGGGACAGGGGCGAAAAACTGTTTTTT. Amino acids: CASSIRDRGEKLFF.

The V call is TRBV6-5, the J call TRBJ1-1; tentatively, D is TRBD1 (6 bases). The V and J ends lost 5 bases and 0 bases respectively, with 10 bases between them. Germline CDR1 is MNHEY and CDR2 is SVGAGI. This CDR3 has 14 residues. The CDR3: CASSHQGLNTEAFF. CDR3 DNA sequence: TGTGCCAGCAGTCACCAGGGGCTGAACACTGAAGCTTTCTTT.

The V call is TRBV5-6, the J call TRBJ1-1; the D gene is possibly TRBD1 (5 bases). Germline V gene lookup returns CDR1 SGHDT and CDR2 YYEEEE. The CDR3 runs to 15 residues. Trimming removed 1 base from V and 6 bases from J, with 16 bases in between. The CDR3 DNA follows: TGTGCCAGCAGCTTGCGGGCAGGGAGTGGGGCTGAAGCTTTCTTT. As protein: CASSLRAGSGAEAFF.

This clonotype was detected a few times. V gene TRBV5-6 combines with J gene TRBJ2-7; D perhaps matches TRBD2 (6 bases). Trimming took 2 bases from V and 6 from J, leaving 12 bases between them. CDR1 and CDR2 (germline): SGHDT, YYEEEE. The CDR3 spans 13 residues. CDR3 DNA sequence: TGTGCCAGCAGCTTTTCCGGAGGGCCCGAGCAGTACTTC. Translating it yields CASSFSGGPEQYF.

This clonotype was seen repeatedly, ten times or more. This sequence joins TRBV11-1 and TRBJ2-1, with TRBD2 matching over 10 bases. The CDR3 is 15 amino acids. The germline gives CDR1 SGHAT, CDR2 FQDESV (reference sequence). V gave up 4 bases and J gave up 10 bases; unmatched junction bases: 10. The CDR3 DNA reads TGTGCCAGCAGCTCCGTAGCGGGAGGCCCGCCGGAGCAGTTCTTC. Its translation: CASSSVAGGPPEQFF. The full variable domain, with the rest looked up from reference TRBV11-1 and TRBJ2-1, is EAEVAQSPRYKITEKSQAVAFWCDPISGHATLYWYRQILGQGPELLVQFQDESVVDDSQLPKDRFSAERLKGVDSTLKIQPAELGDSAMYLCASSSVAGGPPEQFFGPGTRLTVL.

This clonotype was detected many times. CDR3 sequence reads: CASSLPEQGTRYGYTF. CDR3 DNA sequence: TGTGCCAGCAGCTTACCTGAACAAGGGACACGCTATGGCTACACCTTC. The rearrangement joins TRBV5-6 to TRBJ1-2, with D possibly TRBD1 on 6 matching bases. Germline V lookup: CDR1 SGHDT, CDR2 YYEEEE. This CDR3 comprises 16 residues. Between the trimmed V and J ends, which lost 2 bases and 4 bases, there was a span of 18 bases.

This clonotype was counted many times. The CDR3 reads CASSLQTGEQPQHF. The CDR3 DNA reads as TGCGCCAGCAGCTTACAGACAGGGGAGCAGCCCCAGCATTTT. The gene calls are TRBV5-1 and TRBJ1-5, with TRBD1 matching 8 bases. This CDR3 spans 14 amino acids. Germline CDR1 SGHRS, CDR2 YFSETQ. The V gene end was trimmed by 2 bases and the J gene end by 7 bases; junction bases not matched to a gene: 5.

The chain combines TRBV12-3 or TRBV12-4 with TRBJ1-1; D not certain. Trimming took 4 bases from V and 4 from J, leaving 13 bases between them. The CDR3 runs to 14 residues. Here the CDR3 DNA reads TGTGCCAGCAGTTCCCGGGGAGGGAGCACTGAAGCTTTCTTT. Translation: CASSSRGGSTEAFF.

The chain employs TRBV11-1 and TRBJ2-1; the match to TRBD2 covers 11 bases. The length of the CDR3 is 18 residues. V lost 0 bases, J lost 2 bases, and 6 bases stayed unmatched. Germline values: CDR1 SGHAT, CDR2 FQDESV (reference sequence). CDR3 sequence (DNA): TGTGCCAGCAGCTTAGCGTTAGCGGGGGGGCCCCCCTACAATGAGCAGTTCTTC. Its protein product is CASSLALAGGPPYNEQFF.

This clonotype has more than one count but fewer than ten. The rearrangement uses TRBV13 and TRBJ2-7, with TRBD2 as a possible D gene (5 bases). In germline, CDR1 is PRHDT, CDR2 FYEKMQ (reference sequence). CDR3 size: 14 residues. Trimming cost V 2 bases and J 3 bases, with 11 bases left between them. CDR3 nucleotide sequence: TGTGCCAGCAGCTTACTCGGGGAAGACTACGAGCAGTACTTC. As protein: CASSLLGEDYEQYF.

CDR3 amino acids: CASSSGLAGGFEQYF. The DNA of the CDR3 is TGTGCCAGCAGCTCCGGACTAGCGGGAGGGTTCGAGCAGTACTTC. The chain couples TRBV7-2 to TRBJ2-7; 15 bases agree with TRBD2. The CDR3 extends over 15 amino acids. The germline gives CDR1 SGHTA, CDR2 FQGNSA. Losses at the gene ends were 4 bases for V and 6 bases for J; bases not matched to a gene: 4. Full variable domain (outside the CDR3, taken from reference TRBV7-2 and TRBJ2-7): GAGVSQSPSNKVTEKGKDVELRCDPISGHTALYWYRQSLGQGLEFLIYFQGNSAPDKSGLPSDRFSAERTGGSVSTLTIQRTQQEDSAVYLCASSSGLAGGFEQYFGPGTRLTVT.

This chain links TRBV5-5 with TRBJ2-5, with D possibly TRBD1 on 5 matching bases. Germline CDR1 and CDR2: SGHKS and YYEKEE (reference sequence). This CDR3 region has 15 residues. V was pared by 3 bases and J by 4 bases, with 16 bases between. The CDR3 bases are TGTGCCAGCAGCTCGGGCCGTGCAGGGCTAGAGACCCAGTACTTC. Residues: CASSSGRAGLETQYF.

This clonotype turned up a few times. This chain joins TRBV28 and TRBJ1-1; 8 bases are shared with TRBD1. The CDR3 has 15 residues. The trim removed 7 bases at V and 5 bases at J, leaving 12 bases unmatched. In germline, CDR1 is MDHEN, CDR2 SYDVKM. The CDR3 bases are TGTGCCAGCACCGACCGAATGACAGGGGTGACTGAAGCTTTCTTT. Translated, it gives CASTDRMTGVTEAFF.

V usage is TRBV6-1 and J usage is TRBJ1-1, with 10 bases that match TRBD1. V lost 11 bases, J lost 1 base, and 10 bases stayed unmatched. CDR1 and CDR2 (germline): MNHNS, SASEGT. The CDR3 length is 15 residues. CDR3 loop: CAGRDRGFENTEAFF. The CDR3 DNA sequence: TGTGCCGGACGGGACAGGGGCTTTGAGAACACTGAAGCTTTCTTT.

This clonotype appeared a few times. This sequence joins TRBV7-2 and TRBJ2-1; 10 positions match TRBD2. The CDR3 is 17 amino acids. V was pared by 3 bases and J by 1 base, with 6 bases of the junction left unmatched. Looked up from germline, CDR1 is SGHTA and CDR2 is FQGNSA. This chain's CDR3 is CASSFWTSGMSYNEQFF. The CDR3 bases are TGTGCCAGCAGCTTTTGGACTAGCGGAATGTCCTACAATGAGCAGTTCTTC.

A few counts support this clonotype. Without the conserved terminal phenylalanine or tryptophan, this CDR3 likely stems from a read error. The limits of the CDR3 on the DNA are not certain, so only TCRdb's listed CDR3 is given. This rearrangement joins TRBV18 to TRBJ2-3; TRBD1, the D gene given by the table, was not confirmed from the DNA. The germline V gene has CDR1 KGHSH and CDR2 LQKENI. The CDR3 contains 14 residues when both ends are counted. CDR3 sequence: CASSPASIRDRVTL.

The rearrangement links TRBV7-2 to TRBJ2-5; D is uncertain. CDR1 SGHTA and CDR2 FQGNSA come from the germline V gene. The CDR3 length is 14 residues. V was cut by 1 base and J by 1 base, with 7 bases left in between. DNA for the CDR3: TGTGCCAGCAGCTTAGTAGGTGCCCAAGAGACCCAGTACTTC. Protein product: CASSLVGAQETQYF.

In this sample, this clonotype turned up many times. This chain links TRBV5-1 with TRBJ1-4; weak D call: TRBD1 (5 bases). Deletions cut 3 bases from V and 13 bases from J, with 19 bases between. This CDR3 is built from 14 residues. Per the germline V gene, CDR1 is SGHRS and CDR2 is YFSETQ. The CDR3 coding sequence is TGCGCCAGCAGCTCAACCGGGACCCAACTAGGACTGTTTTTT. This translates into CASSSTGTQLGLFF.